This T cell receptor beta chain is drawn from a study of patients and donors after allogeneic stem cell transplantation. CDR1 is DFQATT, CDR2 SNEGSKA, per germline (reference sequence). This CDR3 contains 15 residues. V was shortened by 1 base and J by 2 bases, with 12 bases between the two germline ends. One entry per CDR3 protein results from TCRdb running MiXCR on the RT-PCR reads. The sample holds roughly 880,000 distinct CDR3 sequences; roughly 18% are singletons and the top ten take approximately 5.9%. Sequencing was done on a sample of blood, either unsorted or a sorted T cell fraction (not recorded which). The source of this sequence is a human donor who was either an allogeneic HSCT recipient or a stem cell or donor lymphocyte infusion donor (not recorded which). It is not recorded whose cells these are; they may come from a transplant donor. The chain links TRBV20-1 to TRBJ1-5; TRBD1 might be the D (6 bases). The chain's CDR3 is CSARGGRRGNQPQHF. The CDR3 DNA sequence: TGCAGTGCTAGAGGGGGGCGGCGCGGCAATCAGCCCCAGCATTTT.